This T cell receptor beta chain is from a study of blood T cell repertoires in COVID-19 (dated by TCRdb to about 2020). Notes on the research overall: The collaborator samples originated in the United States, Italy and Spain and spanned the acute and convalescent phases of COVID-19. Deeply sampled blood TCRbeta repertoires from subjects exposed to, actively infected with, or recovered from COVID-19 were included in the dataset. The prospective study material was composed of cDNA or gDNA derived from T cells, B-cell-depleted T cells, or PBMCs. The repertoires were made available in a free public database intended to serve as a resource for research on the immune response to SARS-CoV-2. The samples were drawn from the first 160 participants of the ongoing ImmuneRACE study and from 1,254 subjects provided by 6 global collaborators. Nearly every sample came with metadata listing a de-identified subject ID, COVID-19 status, age in years and sex. Where available, HLA class I and class II types were taken from metadata supplied by the sample provider and were not determined by assay-based typing.

General conclusions and limits of the study: The amount of clinical and demographic metadata varied by source and participant and was provided uncurated.

The CDR3 numbers 16 residues from cysteine through phenylalanine. Only the CDR3 portion is preserved as DNA: 48 bases, with reading frame beginning at the first base. Per the germline V gene, KGHDR is the CDR1 and SFDVKD is the CDR2. Germline trimming amounts to 3 bases on V and 3 bases on J, with 7 as the count of junction bases outside the gene matches. This clone occurred once. Its antigen remains unidentified. One base away there is no much larger clone; base qualities are not given. Participants in the prospective study were enrolled through a virtual design, were aged about 18 to 100 years, and lived in 24 United States geographic areas. Cohort assignment in the prospective study relied on participant-reported clinical history from a screening survey and a study questionnaire. Recovered participants in ImmuneRACE Cohort 3 were defined by two consecutive negative NP/OP PCR tests, clearance by a healthcare professional, or resolution of symptoms. Each participant in the prospective study had whole blood, serum and a nasopharyngeal or oropharyngeal swab collected by mobile phlebotomists. Over a roughly 2-month period, participants in the prospective study had the option of providing additional blood draws and questionnaires. Blood samples from the prospective study were shipped frozen or at room temperature prior to DNA extraction.

TCRbeta CDR3 regions were amplified from genomic DNA by means of the immunoSEQ Assay, a bias-controlled multiplex PCR. The study's processing was this. Nucleated cell counts per sample were estimated from amplification of reference gene primers within the assay. To quantify the absolute abundance of each unique TCRbeta CDR3 rearrangement, sequence reads were collapsed and filtered. For each sample, productive Simpson clonality was calculated as the square root of Simpson's diversity index across productive rearrangements. TCRdb provides this immuneACCESS table in a form limited to in-frame rearrangements. Some clones are lacking; in checked studies, under half of them reflect an unresolved V gene, and why the rest are absent is not known. That table is the source of V, J and clone size, and D and trimming were worked out from the DNA. The sample yields about 320,000 clones; under 90% were counted once. The ten largest account for approximately 4.7% of the sample.

The receptor's source is a man in his 60s who had recovered from COVID-19. In this chain, TRBV24-1 is recombined with TRBJ2-7; 10 junctional bases match TRBD2. Material: PBMCs or T cells enriched from blood (not recorded which). The CDR3 region reads CATSDAGLANYYEQYF. In nucleotides, the sequence is TGTGCCACCAGTGATGCGGGACTAGCGAACTACTACGAGCAGTACTTC.